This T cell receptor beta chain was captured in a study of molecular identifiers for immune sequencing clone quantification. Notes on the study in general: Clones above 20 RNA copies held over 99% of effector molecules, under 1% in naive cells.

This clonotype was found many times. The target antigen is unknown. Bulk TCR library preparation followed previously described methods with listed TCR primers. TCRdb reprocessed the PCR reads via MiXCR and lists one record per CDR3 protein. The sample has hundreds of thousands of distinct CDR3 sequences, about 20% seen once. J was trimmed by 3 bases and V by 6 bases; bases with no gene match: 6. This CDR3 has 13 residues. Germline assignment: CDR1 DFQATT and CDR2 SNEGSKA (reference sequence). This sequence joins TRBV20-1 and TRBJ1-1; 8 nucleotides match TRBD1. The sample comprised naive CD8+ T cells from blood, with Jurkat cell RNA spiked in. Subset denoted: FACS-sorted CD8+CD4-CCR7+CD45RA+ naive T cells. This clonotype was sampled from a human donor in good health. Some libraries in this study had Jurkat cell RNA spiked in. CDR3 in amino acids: CSAKDRVDTEAFF. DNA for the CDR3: TGCAGTGCCAAGGACAGGGTTGACACTGAAGCTTTCTTT.